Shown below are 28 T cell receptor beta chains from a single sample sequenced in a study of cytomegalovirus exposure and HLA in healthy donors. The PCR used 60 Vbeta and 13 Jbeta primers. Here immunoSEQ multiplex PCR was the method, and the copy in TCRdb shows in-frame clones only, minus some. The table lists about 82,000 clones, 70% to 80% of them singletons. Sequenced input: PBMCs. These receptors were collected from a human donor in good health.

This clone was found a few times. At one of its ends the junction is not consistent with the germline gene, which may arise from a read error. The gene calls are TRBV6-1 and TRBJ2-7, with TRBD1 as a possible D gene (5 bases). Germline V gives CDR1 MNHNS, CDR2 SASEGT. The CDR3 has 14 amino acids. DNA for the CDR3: TGTGCCAGCAGCGAAGGGGCACGTACCTACGAGCAGTACTTC. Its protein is CASSEGARTYEQYF.

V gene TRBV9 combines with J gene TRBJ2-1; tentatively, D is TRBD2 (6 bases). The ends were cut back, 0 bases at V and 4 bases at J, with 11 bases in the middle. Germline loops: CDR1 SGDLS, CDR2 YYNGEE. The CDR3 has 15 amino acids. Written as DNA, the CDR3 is TGTGCCAGCAGCGTAGGGGGCGCGGGGTACAATGAGCAGTTCTTC. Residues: CASSVGGAGYNEQFF.

CDR3 nucleotide sequence: TGTGCCAGCAGTTTGGGGGGGCCTTACAATGAGCAGTTCTTC. Its protein is CASSLGGPYNEQFF. The rearrangement joins TRBV27 to TRBJ2-1, with D maybe TRBD2 (7 bases). The ends were cut back, 3 bases at V and 4 bases at J, with 10 bases in the middle. This CDR3 comprises 14 residues. Germline V gene data show CDR1 as MNHEY and CDR2 as SMNVEV (reference sequence).

CDR3 nucleotides: TGTGCCAGCAGCTTAATGCACGGTCTCCAAGAGACCCAGTACTTC. It translates to CASSLMHGLQETQYF. J is TRBJ2-5 and V is TRBV7-2; D gene uncertain. The CDR3 length is 15 residues. Trimming removed 2 bases from V and 1 base from J, with 11 bases in between. The germline V gene has CDR1 SGHTA and CDR2 FQGNSA.

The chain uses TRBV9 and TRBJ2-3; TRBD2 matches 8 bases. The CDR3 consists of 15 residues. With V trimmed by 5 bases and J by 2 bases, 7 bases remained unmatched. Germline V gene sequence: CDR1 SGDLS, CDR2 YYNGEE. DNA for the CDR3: TGTGCCAGCAGACGGGGGGGGGCCGACACAGATACGCAGTATTTT. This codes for CASRRGGADTDTQYF.

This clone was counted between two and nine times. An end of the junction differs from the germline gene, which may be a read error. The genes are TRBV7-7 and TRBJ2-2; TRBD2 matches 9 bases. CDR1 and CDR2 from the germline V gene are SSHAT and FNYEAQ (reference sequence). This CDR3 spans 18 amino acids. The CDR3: CASSLENAGGANTGELFF. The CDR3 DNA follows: TGTGCTAGCAGCTTAGAAAATGCGGGGGGGGCGAACACCGGGGAGCTGTTTTTT.

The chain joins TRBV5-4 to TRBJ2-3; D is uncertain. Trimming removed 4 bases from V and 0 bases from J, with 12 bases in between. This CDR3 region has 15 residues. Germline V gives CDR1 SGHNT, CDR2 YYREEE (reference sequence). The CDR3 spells CASSPGLVSTDTQYF. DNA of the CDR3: TGTGCCAGCAGCCCTGGGCTGGTTAGCACAGATACGCAGTATTTT.

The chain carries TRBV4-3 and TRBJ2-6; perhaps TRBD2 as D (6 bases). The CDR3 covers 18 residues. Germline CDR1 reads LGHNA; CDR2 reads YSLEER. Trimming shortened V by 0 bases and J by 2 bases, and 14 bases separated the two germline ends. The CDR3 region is CASSQDEAGRPGANVLTF. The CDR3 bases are TGCGCCAGCAGCCAAGATGAGGCAGGGAGGCCTGGGGCCAACGTCCTGACTTTC.

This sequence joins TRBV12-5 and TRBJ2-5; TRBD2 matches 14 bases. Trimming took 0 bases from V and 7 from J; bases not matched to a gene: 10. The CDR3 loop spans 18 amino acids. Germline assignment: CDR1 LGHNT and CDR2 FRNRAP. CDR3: CASGLVQDGTSGGGTQYF. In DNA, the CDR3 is TGTGCTAGTGGTTTGGTACAGGACGGGACTAGCGGGGGCGGGACCCAGTACTTC.

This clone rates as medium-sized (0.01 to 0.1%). This CDR3 is CASSSNDLSGEQYF. The CDR3 DNA reads as TGTGCCAGCAGCTCAAACGATCTTTCGGGAGAGCAGTACTTC. The chain joins TRBV9 to TRBJ2-7, with D possibly being TRBD2 (5 bases). CDR1 is SGDLS and CDR2 is YYNGEE in the germline V gene. The ends were cut back, 4 bases at V and 7 bases at J, with 18 bases in the middle. This CDR3 is 14 amino acids long.

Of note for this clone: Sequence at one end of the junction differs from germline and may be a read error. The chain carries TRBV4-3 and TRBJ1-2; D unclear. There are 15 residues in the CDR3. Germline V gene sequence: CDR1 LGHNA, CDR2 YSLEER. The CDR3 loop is CTSSQRVGRDYGYTF. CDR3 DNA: TGCACCAGCAGCCAAAGGGTGGGGAGAGACTATGGCTACACCTTC.

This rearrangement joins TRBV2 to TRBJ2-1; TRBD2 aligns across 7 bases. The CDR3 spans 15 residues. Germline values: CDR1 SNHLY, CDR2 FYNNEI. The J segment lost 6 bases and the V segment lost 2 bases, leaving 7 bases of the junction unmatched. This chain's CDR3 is CASSELGGVGNEQFF. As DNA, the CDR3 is TGTGCCAGCAGTGAACTGGGGGGGGTTGGCAATGAGCAGTTCTTC.

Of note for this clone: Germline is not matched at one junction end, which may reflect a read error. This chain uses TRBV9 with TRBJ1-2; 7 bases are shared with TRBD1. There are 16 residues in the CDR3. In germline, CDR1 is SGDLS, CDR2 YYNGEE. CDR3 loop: CASSVEQGIPNYGYPF. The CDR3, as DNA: TGTGCCAGCAGCGTAGAACAGGGGATCCCTAACTATGGCTACCCCTTC.

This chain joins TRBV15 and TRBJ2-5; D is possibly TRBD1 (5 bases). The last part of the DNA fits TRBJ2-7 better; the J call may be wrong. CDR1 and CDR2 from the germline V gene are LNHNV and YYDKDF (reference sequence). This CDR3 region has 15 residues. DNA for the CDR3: TGTGCCACCAGCAGAGGGAGAATGGAGCAGGGCGAGCAGTACTTC. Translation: CATSRGRMEQGEQYF.

The DNA for the CDR3 is TGTGCAAGTCGCTTGACAGCTTACTCCTACGAGCAGTACTTC. It encodes CASRLTAYSYEQYF. The rearrangement links TRBV12-2 to TRBJ2-7; TRBD1, the D gene given by the table, was not confirmed from the DNA. TRBV12-2 is annotated as a pseudogene. This CDR3 is 14 amino acids long.

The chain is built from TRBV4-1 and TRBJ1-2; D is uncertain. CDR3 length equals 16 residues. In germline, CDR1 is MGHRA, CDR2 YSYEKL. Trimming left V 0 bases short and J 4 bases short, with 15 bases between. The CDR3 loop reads CASSQESTMRAYGYTF. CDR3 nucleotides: TGCGCCAGCAGCCAAGAATCAACCATGAGGGCCTATGGCTACACCTTC.

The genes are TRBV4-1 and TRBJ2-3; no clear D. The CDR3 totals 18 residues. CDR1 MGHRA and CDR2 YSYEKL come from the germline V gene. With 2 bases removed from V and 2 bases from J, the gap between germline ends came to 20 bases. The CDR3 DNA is TGCGCCAGCAGCCAACGAGAATTCGGCGGAGCCCCCACAGATACGCAGTATTTT. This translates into CASSQREFGGAPTDTQYF.

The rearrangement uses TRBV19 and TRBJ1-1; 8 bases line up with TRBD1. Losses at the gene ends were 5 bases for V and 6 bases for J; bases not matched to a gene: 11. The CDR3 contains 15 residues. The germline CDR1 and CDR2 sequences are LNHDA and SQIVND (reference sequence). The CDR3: CASSSWTGPRAEAFF. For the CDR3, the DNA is TGTGCCAGTAGTTCCTGGACAGGGCCGCGGGCTGAAGCTTTCTTT.

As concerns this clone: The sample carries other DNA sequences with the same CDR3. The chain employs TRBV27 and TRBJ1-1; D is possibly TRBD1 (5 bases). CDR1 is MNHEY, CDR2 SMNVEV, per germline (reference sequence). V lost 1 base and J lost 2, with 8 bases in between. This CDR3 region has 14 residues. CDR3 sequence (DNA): TGTGCCAGCAGTTTATTGGGGGGAAACACTGAAGCTTTCTTT. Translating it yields CASSLLGGNTEAFF.

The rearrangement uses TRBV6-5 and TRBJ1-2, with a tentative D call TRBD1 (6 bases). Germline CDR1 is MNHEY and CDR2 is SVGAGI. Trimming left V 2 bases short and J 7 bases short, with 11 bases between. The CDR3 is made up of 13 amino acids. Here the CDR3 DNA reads TGTGCCAGCAGTTACGGAGCAGGGGTTGGCTACACCTTC. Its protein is CASSYGAGVGYTF.

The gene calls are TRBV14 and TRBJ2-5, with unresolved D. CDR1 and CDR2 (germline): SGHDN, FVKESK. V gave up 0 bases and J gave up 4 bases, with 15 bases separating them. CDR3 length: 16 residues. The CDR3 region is CASSQDAGTTLETQYF. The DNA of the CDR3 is TGTGCCAGCAGCCAAGATGCCGGCACTACCCTAGAGACCCAGTACTTC.

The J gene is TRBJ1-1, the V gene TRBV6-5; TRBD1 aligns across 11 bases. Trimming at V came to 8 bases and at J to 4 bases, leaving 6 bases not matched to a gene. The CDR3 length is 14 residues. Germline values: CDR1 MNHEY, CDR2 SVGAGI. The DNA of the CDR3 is TGTGCCAGCTGGTGGGACAGGGGGAGCACTGAAGCTTTCTTT. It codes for CASWWDRGSTEAFF.

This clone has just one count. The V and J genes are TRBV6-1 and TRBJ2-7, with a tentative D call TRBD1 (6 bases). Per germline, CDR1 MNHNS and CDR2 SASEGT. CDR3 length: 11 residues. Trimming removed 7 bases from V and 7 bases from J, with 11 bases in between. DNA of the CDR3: TGTGCCAGCACCCAGGGGTTGGAGCAGTACTTC. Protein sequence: CASTQGLEQYF.

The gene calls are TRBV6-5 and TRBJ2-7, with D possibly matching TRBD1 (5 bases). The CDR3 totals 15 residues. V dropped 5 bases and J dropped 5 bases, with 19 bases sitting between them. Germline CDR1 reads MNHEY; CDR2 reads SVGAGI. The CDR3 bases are TGTGCCAGCAGTCCTAGAAGGACATATTTCGACGAGCAGTACTTC. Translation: CASSPRRTYFDEQYF.

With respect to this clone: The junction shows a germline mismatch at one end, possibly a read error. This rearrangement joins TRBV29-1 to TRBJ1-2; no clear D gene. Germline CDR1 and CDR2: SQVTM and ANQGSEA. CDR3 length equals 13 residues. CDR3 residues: CSVETADNYGYPF. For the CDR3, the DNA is TGCAGCGTTGAGACCGCGGATAACTATGGCTACCCCTTC.

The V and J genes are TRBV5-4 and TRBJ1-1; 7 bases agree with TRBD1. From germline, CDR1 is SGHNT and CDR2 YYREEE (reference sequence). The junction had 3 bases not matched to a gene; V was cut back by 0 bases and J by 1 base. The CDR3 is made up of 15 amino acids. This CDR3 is CASSLGDRANTEAFF. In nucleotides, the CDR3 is TGTGCCAGCAGCTTGGGGGACAGAGCGAACACTGAAGCTTTCTTT.

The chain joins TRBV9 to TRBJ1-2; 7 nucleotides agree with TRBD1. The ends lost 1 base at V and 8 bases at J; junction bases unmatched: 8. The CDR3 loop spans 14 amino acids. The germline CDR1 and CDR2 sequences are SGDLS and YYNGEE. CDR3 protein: CASSVLSGGGGYTF. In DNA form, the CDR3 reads TGTGCCAGCAGCGTACTTTCAGGGGGAGGCGGCTACACCTTC.

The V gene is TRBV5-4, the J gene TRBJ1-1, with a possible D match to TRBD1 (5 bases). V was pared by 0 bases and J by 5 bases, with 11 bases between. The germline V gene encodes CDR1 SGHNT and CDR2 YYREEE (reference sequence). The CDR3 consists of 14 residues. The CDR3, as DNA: TGTGCCAGCAGCTTGGACCCCCGGGGGACTGAAGCTTTCTTT. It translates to CASSLDPRGTEAFF. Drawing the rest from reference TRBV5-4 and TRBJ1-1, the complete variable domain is ETGVTQSPTHLIKTRGQQVTLRCSSQSGHNTVSWYQQALGQGPQFIFQYYREEENGRGNFPPRFSGLQFPNYSSELNVNALELDDSALYLCASSLDPRGTEAFFGQGTRLTVV.